This T cell receptor (beta chain) was obtained from a study of T cells after yellow fever vaccination. Regarding this clonotype: One end of the junction does not line up with germline, which may come from a read error.

MiXCR was run by TCRdb on the 5' RACE reads, yielding one entry per CDR3 protein. The repertoire holds more than 450,000 distinct CDR3 sequences, with 20% to 25% as singletons. The CDR3 runs to 16 residues. CDR1 and CDR2 (germline): DFQATT, SNEGSKA (reference sequence). The clonotype comes from a young man who received the YFV17D yellow fever vaccine. The sequences come from PBMCs, collected 21 days after the first yellow fever vaccination. The chain joins TRBV20-1 to TRBJ1-5; D is ambiguous. This CDR3 reads CCARDWVHGDNQPQHF. Written as DNA, the CDR3 is TGCTGTGCTAGAGATTGGGTCCACGGCGACAATCAGCCCCAGCATTTT.